This T cell receptor (beta chain) was retrieved from a study of Ad26.COV2.S vaccination and SARS-CoV-2 variants. Turning to the study itself: The vaccine Ad26.COV2.S was put into the muscle once, or twice with 56 days between.

The CDR3 extends over 14 amino acids. CDR1 and CDR2 from the germline V gene are LGHDT and YNNKEL (reference sequence). V dropped 0 bases and J dropped 7 bases, with 10 bases sitting between them. This clone showed up just a few times. Its antigen remains unidentified. The treatment was: around 19 received Ad26.COV2.S at low or high dose, single or two shots; five or six received placebo; per-sample allocation not given. The samples date from day 63 after the first vaccine or placebo injection. The method was immunoSEQ multiplex PCR; TCRdb's version includes in-frame clones alone and lacks a portion of them. The sample carries around 450,000 clones, 88% recorded once. General study findings and limits: Vaccinees reportedly had broad spike-specific CD8+ and CD4+ T cell responses.

The input for sequencing was peripheral blood, taken in a trial of Ad26.COV2.S vaccine versus placebo. The clonotype originates from a person aged 18 to 65 who received the Ad26.COV2.S COVID-19 vaccine or a placebo. V and J are TRBV3-1 (or the pseudogene TRBV3-2) and TRBJ1-5; no reliable D call. The CDR3 reads CASSQDVAGQPQHF. CDR3 coding DNA: TGTGCCAGCAGCCAAGACGTTGCGGGACAGCCCCAGCATTTT.